The 30 T cell receptor beta chains listed next were all sequenced from one sample in a study of beta chain features in type 1 diabetes. General study points: Moderate yet significant TCRB CDR3 shortening was seen in Type 1 diabetes patients in all four CD4+ subsets.

These receptors are not linked to any known antigen. Sequencing targeted expressed TCRB transcripts, as all isolated RNA had been reverse transcribed. Using immunoSEQ multiplex PCR, the repertoire was profiled, and TCRdb retains in-frame clones only, with some absent. The table has a few hundred thousand clones, roughly an eighth seen once. The sequencing input was naive CD4+ T cells from blood. These receptors all stem from a woman under 30 with type 1 diabetes.

V and J are TRBV9 and TRBJ2-7; 11 bases fit TRBD2. V dropped 5 bases and J dropped 3; count of bases not matched to a gene: 7. Germline loops: CDR1 SGDLS, CDR2 YYNGEE. This CDR3 has 15 residues. CDR3 residues: CASSETSGSIYEQYF. DNA for the CDR3: TGTGCCAGCAGTGAAACTAGCGGGAGTATCTACGAGCAGTACTTC.

In its sample, this clone was seen a few times. The chain employs TRBV7-2 and TRBJ1-1; D is unclear. In germline, CDR1 is SGHTA, CDR2 FQGNSA. The CDR3 consists of 12 residues. In nucleotides, the CDR3 is TGTGCTACCGACCAGGTTGACACTGAAGCTTTCTTT. Its protein is CATDQVDTEAFF.

This chain uses TRBV5-4 with TRBJ1-1; 7 positions agree with TRBD1. The germline CDR1 and CDR2 sequences are SGHNT and YYREEE (reference sequence). The CDR3 consists of 15 residues. Germline trimming cut 2 bases from V and 3 bases from J; bases unmatched to any gene: 7. CDR3 in amino acids: CASSLGGELDTEAFF. CDR3 bases: TGTGCCAGCAGCTTAGGGGGCGAACTTGACACTGAAGCTTTCTTT.

This rearrangement joins TRBV18 to TRBJ1-5; possible D gene TRBD1, 5 bases. Trimming took 5 bases from V and 5 from J, leaving 10 bases between them. This CDR3 is built from 13 residues. Germline V gives CDR1 KGHSH, CDR2 LQKENI. This CDR3 reads CASSSTADQPQHF. DNA of the CDR3: TGTGCCAGCTCATCGACAGCTGATCAGCCCCAGCATTTT.

The chain links TRBV14 to TRBJ1-1, with D possibly TRBD1 on 6 matching bases. CDR3 length equals 15 residues. CDR1 and CDR2 from the germline V gene are SGHDN and FVKESK. Deletions cut 5 bases from V and 6 bases from J, with 19 bases between. CDR3 protein: CASSTLTGILSEAFF. CDR3 coding DNA: TGTGCCAGCAGCACATTAACAGGGATATTGTCTGAAGCTTTCTTT. Looking up the rest from reference TRBV14 and TRBJ1-1 gives the full variable domain: EAGVTQFPSHSVIEKGQTVTLRCDPISGHDNLYWYRRVMGKEIKFLLHFVKESKQDESGMPNNRFLAERTGGTYSTLKVQPAELEDSGVYFCASSTLTGILSEAFFGQGTRLTVV.

The chain employs TRBV9 and TRBJ2-6; D gene uncertain. CDR1 is SGDLS, CDR2 YYNGEE, per germline. This CDR3 region has 14 residues. Trimming pared 2 bases from V and 2 bases from J, leaving 5 bases between. The CDR3: CASSVSPGANVLTF. The CDR3 nucleotides read TGTGCCAGCAGCGTCTCCCCTGGGGCCAACGTCCTGACTTTC.

This rearrangement joins TRBV25-1 to TRBJ2-4; TRBD1 matches 10 bases. CDR1 and CDR2 (germline): MGHDK, SYGVNS. V shed 3 bases and J 6 bases; nucleotides not matched to a gene: 2. CDR3 length: 14 residues. This CDR3 reads CASSETGGGNIQYF. The CDR3 nucleotides are TGTGCCAGCAGTGAGACAGGGGGCGGAAACATTCAGTACTTC.

This clone appeared a few times. The chain combines TRBV29-1 with TRBJ1-2; 9 bases map to TRBD1. Germline CDR1 is SQVTM and CDR2 is ANQGSEA. The CDR3 is 13 amino acids. Trimming took 7 bases from V and 7 from J; bases not matched to a gene: 10. The CDR3 region has the DNA TGCAGCGCGTCAAGGGACAGGGTTGGTGGCTACACCTTC. Its translation is CSASRDRVGGYTF.

This clone was counted between two and nine times. V and J are TRBV7-9 and TRBJ2-7; no clear D. The germline V and J ends were trimmed by 2 bases and 7 bases, with 12 bases remaining between them. This CDR3 contains 13 residues. Germline assignment: CDR1 SEHNR and CDR2 FQNEAQ (reference sequence). CDR3: CASSLTVYEEQYF. In nucleotides, the CDR3 is TGTGCCAGCAGCTTAACCGTTTATGAGGAGCAGTACTTC.

The chain links TRBV5-1 to TRBJ2-7; TRBD2 aligns across 7 bases. Germline loops: CDR1 SGHRS, CDR2 YFSETQ. V lost 0 bases to trimming and J lost 5 bases; unmatched junction nucleotides: 5. The CDR3 contains 14 residues. The CDR3 region is CASSLVPGGDEQYF. Here the CDR3 DNA reads TGCGCCAGCAGCTTGGTACCGGGAGGCGACGAGCAGTACTTC. The full variable domain, its missing parts supplied by reference TRBV5-1 and TRBJ2-7, is KAGVTQTPRYLIKTRGQQVTLSCSPISGHRSVSWYQQTPGQGLQFLFEYFSETQRNKGNFPGRFSGRQFSNSRSEMNVSTLELGDSALYLCASSLVPGGDEQYFGPGTRLTVT.

This clone was observed a handful of times. The chain carries TRBV14 and TRBJ2-6, with D possibly TRBD2 on 6 matching bases. Germline V lookup: CDR1 SGHDN, CDR2 FVKESK. The CDR3 covers 19 residues. V dropped 0 bases and J dropped 7 bases, with 22 bases sitting between them. The CDR3 DNA follows: TGTGCCAGCAGCCAAGAGGGGACGCGGGGCCGACGGGGAGCCAACGTCCTGACTTTC. Its protein product is CASSQEGTRGRRGANVLTF.

CDR3 residues: CASSRLQDYGYTF. In DNA, the CDR3 is TGTGCCAGCAGTCGTCTCCAGGACTATGGCTACACCTTC. The V call is TRBV6-6, the J call TRBJ1-2; the D is unclear. The germline CDR1 and CDR2 sequences are MNHNY and SVGAGI (reference sequence). The CDR3 contains 13 residues. V shed 5 bases and J shed 3 bases, with 10 bases lying between them.

This clone was counted a few times. The chain has TRBV28 and TRBJ2-3; weak D call: TRBD2 (7 bases). In germline, CDR1 is MDHEN, CDR2 SYDVKM. V was pared by 4 bases and J by 5 bases, with 16 bases between. CDR3 length: 15 amino acids. CDR3: CASSSPAGEGDTQYF. CDR3 coding DNA: TGTGCCAGCAGTTCCCCCGCAGGGGAGGGAGATACGCAGTATTTT.

This clone has more than one count but fewer than ten. This chain links TRBV29-1 with TRBJ1-1, with D possibly being TRBD1 (5 bases). V was trimmed by 4 bases and J by 7 bases, leaving 19 bases between them. The CDR3 totals 14 residues. Germline V gene sequence: CDR1 SQVTM, CDR2 ANQGSEA. DNA for the CDR3: TGCAGCGTTGGATCGCCCGTGGGGCCGGATGAAGCTTTCTTT. It encodes CSVGSPVGPDEAFF.

This clone has only one observation. The chain employs TRBV7-3 and TRBJ2-7; D gene uncertain. Germline CDR1 SGHTA, CDR2 FQGTGA. V lost 0 bases, J lost 6 bases, and 9 bases lay in between. The CDR3 has 13 amino acids. The CDR3 spells CASSLTTVSEQYF. As DNA, the CDR3 is TGTGCCAGCAGCTTAACGACTGTTTCCGAGCAGTACTTC.

The J gene is TRBJ2-3, the V gene TRBV2; D possibly corresponds to TRBD1 (5 bases). The CDR3 consists of 15 residues. CDR1 is SNHLY, CDR2 FYNNEI, per germline. Trimming took off 3 bases at V and 8 bases at J, with 18 bases between the two ends. The CDR3: CASSDQGSSLGTQYF. CDR3 coding DNA: TGTGCCAGCAGTGATCAGGGAAGCAGTCTTGGTACGCAGTATTTT. The whole variable domain, remainder taken from reference TRBV2 and TRBJ2-3, is EPEVTQTPSHQVTQMGQEVILRCVPISNHLYFYWYRQILGQKVEFLVSFYNNEISEKSEIFDDQFSVERPDGSNFTLKIRSTKLEDSAMYFCASSDQGSSLGTQYFGPGTRLTVL.

This clone appeared a few times. V gene TRBV27 combines with J gene TRBJ2-5; perhaps TRBD2 as D (6 bases). CDR3 length equals 19 residues. The ends were cut back, 0 bases at V and 4 bases at J, with 24 bases in the middle. Germline assignment: CDR1 MNHEY and CDR2 SMNVEV (reference sequence). The CDR3 sequence is CASSLSSPGGGLGRETQYF. CDR3 coding DNA: TGTGCCAGCAGTTTATCGAGCCCCGGCGGTGGGCTCGGGAGAGAGACCCAGTACTTC.

This clone was counted a few times. Here the CDR3 DNA reads TGCGCCAGCAGCGATCCATCAGGACAAAGAAACACTGAAGCTTTCTTT. It encodes CASSDPSGQRNTEAFF. The chain combines TRBV5-1 with TRBJ1-1, with D perhaps matching TRBD1 (5 bases). The germline V and J ends were trimmed by 4 bases and 2 bases, with 18 bases remaining between them. CDR3 length: 16 residues. The germline V gene encodes CDR1 SGHRS and CDR2 YFSETQ.

The genes are TRBV4-3 and TRBJ2-1; 7 nucleotides agree with TRBD1. The V segment lost 4 bases and the J segment 9 bases; nucleotides outside the gene matches: 12. The CDR3 consists of 15 residues. CDR1 and CDR2 (germline): LGHNA, YSLEER. The DNA of the CDR3 is TGCGCCAGCAGCCTGAAGGGGGCGGCTTACGGTGAGCAGTTCTTC. Translating gives CASSLKGAAYGEQFF.

Comments on this clone: Other DNA sequences in this specimen translate into the identical CDR3. The chain recombines TRBV30 with TRBJ2-1; D not resolved. The V end was cut by 0 bases, the J end by 7 bases, with 4 bases between. This CDR3 comprises 11 residues. The V gene's germline CDR1 is GTSNPN and CDR2 SVGIG (reference sequence). CDR3: CAWSVRNEQFF. Written as DNA, the CDR3 is TGTGCCTGGAGTGTGCGGAATGAGCAGTTCTTC. The full variable domain, completed using reference TRBV30 and TRBJ2-1, is SQTIHQWPATLVQPVGSPLSLECTVEGTSNPNLYWYRQAAGRGLQLLFYSVGIGQISSEVPQNLSASRPQDRQFILSSKKLLLSDSGFYLCAWSVRNEQFFGPGTRLTVL.

This clone was seen a few times. Other DNA sequences of this sample code for an identical CDR3. In DNA, the CDR3 is TGCGCCAGCAGCTTGGCTGTCAATGAGCAGTTCTTC. Encoded protein: CASSLAVNEQFF. The V gene is TRBV5-1, the J gene TRBJ2-1; D gene unclear. Trimming took off 0 bases at V and 6 bases at J, with 4 bases between the two ends. Germline V lookup: CDR1 SGHRS, CDR2 YFSETQ. The CDR3 contains 12 residues.

The sample holds a few counts of this clone. The CDR3 region is CASSQVPGLAGSTDTQYF. CDR3 sequence (DNA): TGCGCCAGCAGCCAGGTACCGGGACTAGCGGGCAGCACAGATACGCAGTATTTT. This chain connects TRBV4-3 to TRBJ2-3; 12 nucleotides match TRBD2. The CDR3 consists of 18 residues. V was pared by 3 bases and J by 0 bases, with 7 bases of the junction left unmatched. Germline values: CDR1 LGHNA, CDR2 YSLEER.

This clone was picked up a small number of times. The gene calls are TRBV9 and TRBJ2-5, with D perhaps matching TRBD2 (5 bases). Trimming took off 4 bases at V and 4 bases at J, with 17 bases between the two ends. CDR1 is SGDLS and CDR2 is YYNGEE in the germline V gene. CDR3 size: 15 residues. CDR3 loop: CASSTLGVEGETQYF. The CDR3 coding sequence is TGTGCCAGCAGCACCCTCGGGGTCGAGGGAGAGACCCAGTACTTC.

This clone was observed a few times. The genes are TRBV10-3 and TRBJ2-3, with D possibly matching TRBD2 (6 bases). The ends were cut back, 11 bases at V and 8 bases at J, with 20 bases in the middle. CDR3 length equals 13 residues. Germline values: CDR1 ENHRY, CDR2 SYGVKD. The CDR3 sequence is CAQEGPGWATQYF. CDR3 nucleotides: TGTGCCCAGGAGGGTCCGGGCTGGGCTACGCAGTATTTT.

This clone has just a few counts. V is TRBV11-2 and J is TRBJ2-5; D remains ambiguous. Germline CDR1 and CDR2: SGHAT and FQNNGV. Trimming took 3 bases from V and 2 from J, leaving 7 bases between them. This CDR3 has 13 amino acids. The CDR3 sequence is CASSLTHQETQYF. The CDR3 region has the DNA TGTGCCAGCAGCTTGACACATCAAGAGACCCAGTACTTC.

This clone was counted between two and nine times. The V and J genes are TRBV4-1 and TRBJ2-7; 8 bases agree with TRBD1. J gave up 3 bases and V 2 bases, and 6 bases lay outside the gene matches. Per the germline V gene, CDR1 is MGHRA and CDR2 is YSYEKL. The CDR3 totals 15 residues. CDR3 bases: TGCGCCAGCAGCCAAACAGGGGGAATCCTCTACGAGCAGTACTTC. Its protein product is CASSQTGGILYEQYF.

In this sample, this clone turned up a few times. This chain connects TRBV11-1 to TRBJ2-5; 11 nucleotides line up with TRBD2. CDR1 and CDR2 (germline): SGHAT, FQDESV (reference sequence). The CDR3 loop spans 15 amino acids. V shed 5 bases, J shed 5 bases, and the junction held 7 bases outside the gene matches. This CDR3 reads CASSRSGRARETQYF. CDR3 coding DNA: TGTGCCAGCAGCCGTAGCGGGAGGGCCCGGGAGACCCAGTACTTC.

J is TRBJ2-1 and V is TRBV6-4; D remains unclear. The length of the CDR3 is 13 residues. CDR1 and CDR2 (germline): MRHNA, SNTAGT. Trimming left V 3 bases short and J 4 bases short, with 7 bases between. In DNA, the CDR3 is TGTGCCAGCAGTGAAACACCTTACAATGAGCAGTTCTTC. This gives the protein CASSETPYNEQFF.

The rearrangement joins TRBV5-1 to TRBJ1-1, with a weak D call TRBD1 (5 bases). This CDR3 region has 13 residues. The germline V gene encodes CDR1 SGHRS and CDR2 YFSETQ. V gave up 4 bases and J gave up 5 bases, with 12 bases separating them. The CDR3 spells CASSGMEGTEAFF. CDR3 nucleotide sequence: TGCGCCAGCAGCGGAATGGAGGGGACTGAAGCTTTCTTT.

This clone was counted a few times. This chain uses TRBV5-6 with TRBJ1-6; weak D call: TRBD1 (5 bases). There are 13 residues in the CDR3. V was clipped by 1 base and J by 10 bases, with 9 bases between them. Germline V CDR1 and CDR2: SGHDT, YYEEEE. CDR3 residues: CASSLYGGSPLHF. In DNA form, the CDR3 reads TGTGCCAGCAGCTTGTACGGGGGATCACCCCTCCACTTT.